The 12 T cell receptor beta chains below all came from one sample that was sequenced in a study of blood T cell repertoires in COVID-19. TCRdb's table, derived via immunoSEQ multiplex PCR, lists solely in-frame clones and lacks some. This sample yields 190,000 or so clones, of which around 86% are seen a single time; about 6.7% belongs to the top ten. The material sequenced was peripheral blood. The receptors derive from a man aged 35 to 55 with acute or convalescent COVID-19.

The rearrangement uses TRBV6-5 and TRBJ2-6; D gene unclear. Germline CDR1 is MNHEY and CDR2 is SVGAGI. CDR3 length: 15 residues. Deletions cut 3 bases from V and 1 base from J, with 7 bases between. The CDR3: CASSYYISGANVLTF. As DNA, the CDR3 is TGTGCCAGCAGTTATTATATATCTGGGGCCAACGTCCTGACTTTC.

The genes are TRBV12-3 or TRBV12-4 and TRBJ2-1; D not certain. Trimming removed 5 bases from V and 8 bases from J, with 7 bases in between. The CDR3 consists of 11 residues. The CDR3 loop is CASSQADEQFF. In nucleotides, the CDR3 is TGTGCCAGCAGTCAGGCCGATGAGCAGTTCTTC.

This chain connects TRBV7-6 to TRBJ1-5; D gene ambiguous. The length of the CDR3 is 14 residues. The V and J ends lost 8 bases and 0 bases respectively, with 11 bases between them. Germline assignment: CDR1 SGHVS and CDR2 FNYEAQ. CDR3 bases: TGTGCCAGCGGGAGACGGGCTAGCAATCAGCCCCAGCATTTT. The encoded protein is CASGRRASNQPQHF.

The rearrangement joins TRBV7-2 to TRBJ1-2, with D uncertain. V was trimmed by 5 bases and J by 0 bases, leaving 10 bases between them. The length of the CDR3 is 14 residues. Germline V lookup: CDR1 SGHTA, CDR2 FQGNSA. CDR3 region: CASSLTTSNYGYTF. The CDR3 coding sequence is TGTGCCAGCAGCCTAACTACATCTAACTATGGCTACACCTTC.

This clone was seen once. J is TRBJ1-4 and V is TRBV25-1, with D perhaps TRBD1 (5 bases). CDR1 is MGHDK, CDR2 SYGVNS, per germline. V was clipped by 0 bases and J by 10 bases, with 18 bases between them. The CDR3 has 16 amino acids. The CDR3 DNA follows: TGTGCCAGCAGTGAATATCGCGGGGGTTGGGAGGGAAAACTGTTTTTT. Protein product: CASSEYRGGWEGKLFF. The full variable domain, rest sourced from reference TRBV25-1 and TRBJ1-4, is EADIYQTPRYLVIGTGKKITLECSQTMGHDKMYWYQQDPGMELHLIHYSYGVNSTEKGDLSSESTVSRIRTEHFPLTLESARPSHTSQYLCASSEYRGGWEGKLFFGSGTQLSVL.

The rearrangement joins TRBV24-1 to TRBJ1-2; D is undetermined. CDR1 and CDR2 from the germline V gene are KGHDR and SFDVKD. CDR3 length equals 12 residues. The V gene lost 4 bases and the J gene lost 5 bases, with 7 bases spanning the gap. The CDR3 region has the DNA TGTGCCACCAGTGACAACGGTTATGGCTACACCTTC. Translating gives CATSDNGYGYTF.

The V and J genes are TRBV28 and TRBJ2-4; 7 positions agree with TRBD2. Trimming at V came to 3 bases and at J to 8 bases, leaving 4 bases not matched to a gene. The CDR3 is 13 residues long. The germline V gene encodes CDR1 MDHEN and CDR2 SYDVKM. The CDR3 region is CASSLAGRDIQYF. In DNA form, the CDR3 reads TGTGCCAGCAGTTTGGCAGGGAGGGACATTCAGTACTTC.

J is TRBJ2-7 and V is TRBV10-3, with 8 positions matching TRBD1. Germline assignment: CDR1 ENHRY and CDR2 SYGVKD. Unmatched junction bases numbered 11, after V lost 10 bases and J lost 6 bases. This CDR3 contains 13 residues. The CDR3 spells CATKGQGAVEQYF. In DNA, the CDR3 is TGTGCCACAAAGGGCCAGGGGGCGGTCGAGCAGTACTTC.

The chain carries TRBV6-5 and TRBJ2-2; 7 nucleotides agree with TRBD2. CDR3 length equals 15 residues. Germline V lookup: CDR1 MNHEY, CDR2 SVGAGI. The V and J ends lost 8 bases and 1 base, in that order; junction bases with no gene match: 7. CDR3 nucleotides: TGTGCCAGCGCCCCCCCTAGCGGGAACACCGGGGAGCTGTTTTTT. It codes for CASAPPSGNTGELFF.

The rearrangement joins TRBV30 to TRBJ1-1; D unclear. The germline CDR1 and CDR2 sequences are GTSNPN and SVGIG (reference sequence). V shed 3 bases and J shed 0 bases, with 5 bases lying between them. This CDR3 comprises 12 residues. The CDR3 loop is CAWRRLNTEAFF. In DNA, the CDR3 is TGTGCCTGGAGACGGTTGAACACTGAAGCTTTCTTT.

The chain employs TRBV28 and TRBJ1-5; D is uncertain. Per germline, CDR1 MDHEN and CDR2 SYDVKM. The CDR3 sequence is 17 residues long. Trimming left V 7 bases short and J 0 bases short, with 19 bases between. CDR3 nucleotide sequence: TGTGCCAGCATCGAGGGTATCCATATAATTAGCAATCAGCCCCAGCATTTT. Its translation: CASIEGIHIISNQPQHF.

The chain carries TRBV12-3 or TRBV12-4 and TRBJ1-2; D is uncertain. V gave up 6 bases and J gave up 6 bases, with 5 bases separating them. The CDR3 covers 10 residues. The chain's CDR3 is CASSGNGYTF. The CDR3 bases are TGTGCCAGCAGCGGGAATGGCTACACCTTC.